What follows are 30 T cell receptor beta chains derived from one specimen sequenced in a study of shared clonotypes between healthy human individuals (dated by TCRdb to the early 2020s). To prepare the library, the immunoSEQ multiplex PCR assay was applied. This is the immuneACCESS table as TCRdb keeps it, with only in-frame sequences that have V and J called. A part of the clones is gone; compared with another copy, unresolved V genes explain less than half, and the rest is unexplained. A total of around 2,100,000 clones appear in this sample, around 96% of them only once. Around 1.2% of the sample lies in the top ten. CD8 naive samples were CD45RO-negative cells positively selected for CCR7, giving a CD45RA+CCR7+ population that excluded TemRA cells. Sequencing was performed on naive CD8+ T cells sorted from blood. Interpreted using the paper, the cell subset or site label stands for: CD45RA+CCR7+. The receptors were gathered from a man aged 18-30 years in good health.

On this clone itself: The identical CDR3 is also encoded by other nucleotide sequences in the sample. V gene TRBV7-9 combines with J gene TRBJ2-7; D call uncertain. CDR3 size: 13 residues. The V end was cut by 4 bases, the J end by 1 base, with 8 bases between. Germline lookup yields CDR1 SEHNR and CDR2 FQNEAQ (reference sequence). The CDR3 protein is CASSSPISYEQYF. Here the CDR3 DNA reads TGTGCCAGCAGCTCCCCCATATCCTACGAGCAGTACTTC.

J is TRBJ2-7 and V is TRBV4-2; 8 bases are shared with TRBD2. CDR1 and CDR2 (germline): LGHNA, YNFKEQ. The CDR3 runs to 14 residues. With V trimmed by 1 base and J by 2 bases, 1 base remained unmatched. As DNA, the CDR3 is TGTGCCAGCAGCCAAGCGGGAGGGCCCTACGAGCAGTACTTC. Protein product: CASSQAGGPYEQYF.

This clone was seen a few times. In DNA form, the CDR3 reads TGCGCCAGCAGCCAAGAGGAAGGCCCTAATTCACCCCTCCACTTT. Residues: CASSQEEGPNSPLHF. The V gene is TRBV4-1, the J gene TRBJ1-6, with D hard to call. Per the germline V gene, CDR1 is MGHRA and CDR2 is YSYEKL. Trimming removed 0 bases from V and 6 bases from J, with 9 bases in between. CDR3 length: 15 amino acids.

V gene TRBV25-1 combines with J gene TRBJ2-5; TRBD2 matches 8 bases. The CDR3 runs 16 residues. With V trimmed by 1 base and J by 7 bases, 11 bases remained unmatched. Germline CDR1 is MGHDK and CDR2 is SYGVNS. The CDR3 nucleotides read TGTGCCAGCAGTGAATTCGGTAGCGGGATGTTAGGGACCCAGTACTTC. It is translated as CASSEFGSGMLGTQYF. The variable domain in full, completed from reference TRBV25-1 and TRBJ2-5, reads EADIYQTPRYLVIGTGKKITLECSQTMGHDKMYWYQQDPGMELHLIHYSYGVNSTEKGDLSSESTVSRIRTEHFPLTLESARPSHTSQYLCASSEFGSGMLGTQYFGPGTRLLVL.

The chain uses TRBV27 and TRBJ2-1; tentative D call: TRBD1 (6 bases). The CDR3 contains 13 residues. Germline lookup yields CDR1 MNHEY and CDR2 SMNVEV (reference sequence). V was pared by 6 bases and J by 7 bases, with 13 bases between. As DNA, the CDR3 is TGTGCCAGCAGCCCCGGGACACGGAATGAGCAGTTCTTC. This codes for CASSPGTRNEQFF.

CDR3: CASNRDSGDQFF. CDR3 coding DNA: TGTGCCAGCAACAGGGATAGTGGGGATCAGTTCTTC. The rearrangement joins TRBV2 to TRBJ2-1; D possibly corresponds to TRBD1 (6 bases). Germline assignment: CDR1 SNHLY and CDR2 FYNNEI. The V end was cut by 7 bases, the J end by 13 bases, with 17 bases between. This CDR3 spans 12 amino acids.

This chain links TRBV6-1 with TRBJ2-2; TRBD2 aligns across 12 bases. Losses at the gene ends were 4 bases for V and 1 base for J; bases not matched to a gene: 7. Germline V CDR1 and CDR2: MNHNS, SASEGT. The CDR3 is 18 residues long. CDR3 DNA: TGTGCCAGCAGTGGAGATGGGGGACTAGCGGGGAACACCGGGGAGCTGTTTTTT. Its protein product is CASSGDGGLAGNTGELFF.

The chain employs TRBV11-1 and TRBJ2-3; 9 bases are shared with TRBD2. Germline V CDR1 and CDR2: SGHAT, FQDESV (reference sequence). The CDR3 is made up of 15 amino acids. The V and J ends lost 3 bases and 8 bases, in that order; junction bases with no gene match: 9. CDR3 sequence (DNA): TGTGCCAGCAGCTTCGCGGCTAGCGGGGCAGCTACGCAGTATTTT. Translating gives CASSFAASGAATQYF.

The V and J genes are TRBV6-5 and TRBJ2-7; 9 bases map to TRBD1. Germline V gives CDR1 MNHEY, CDR2 SVGAGI. This CDR3 has 14 amino acids. V lost 5 bases to trimming and J lost 0 bases; unmatched junction nucleotides: 2. CDR3 DNA sequence: TGTGCCAGCAGTGGGGACAGGGCCTCCTACGAGCAGTACTTC. The encoded protein is CASSGDRASYEQYF.

J is TRBJ2-7 and V is TRBV6-6, with TRBD2 as a possible D gene (5 bases). V was cut by 2 bases and J by 1 base, with 15 bases left in between. From germline, CDR1 is MNHNY and CDR2 SVGAGI (reference sequence). The CDR3 totals 16 residues. CDR3 bases: TGTGCCAGCAGTTACCCAACGGACGGACTGTCCTACGAGCAGTACTTC. Its translation: CASSYPTDGLSYEQYF.

CDR3 sequence: CSVEGTNTDTQYF. CDR3 in DNA: TGCAGCGTTGAAGGGACTAATACAGATACGCAGTATTTT. The chain joins TRBV29-1 to TRBJ2-3; a weak D match, TRBD2 (6 bases). The CDR3 extends over 13 amino acids. V was clipped by 1 base and J by 3 bases, with 8 bases between them. The germline gives CDR1 SQVTM, CDR2 ANQGSEA.

The chain employs TRBV14 and TRBJ1-6, with unresolved D. Germline V gene lookup returns CDR1 SGHDN and CDR2 FVKESK. The V end lost 3 bases, the J end lost 5 bases, and 8 bases lay between the germline ends. The CDR3 runs 14 residues. CDR3 sequence reads: CASSQEPDNSPLHF. The DNA of the CDR3 is TGTGCCAGCAGCCAGGAACCGGATAATTCACCCCTCCACTTT. Variable domain in full (rest from reference TRBV14 and TRBJ1-6): EAGVTQFPSHSVIEKGQTVTLRCDPISGHDNLYWYRRVMGKEIKFLLHFVKESKQDESGMPNNRFLAERTGGTYSTLKVQPAELEDSGVYFCASSQEPDNSPLHFGNGTRLTVT.

The chain links TRBV30 to TRBJ2-5; D gene uncertain. This CDR3 has 15 amino acids. V was clipped by 0 bases and J by 0 bases, with 11 bases between them. CDR1 is GTSNPN, CDR2 SVGIG, per germline (reference sequence). CDR3 protein: CAWSVDRSYQETQYF. Here the CDR3 DNA reads TGTGCCTGGAGTGTAGATCGGTCGTACCAAGAGACCCAGTACTTC.

Points on this clone: Other DNA sequences in the same sample also yield this CDR3. Here the CDR3 reads CAWSVGTGGYEQYF. The CDR3 DNA reads TGTGCCTGGAGTGTAGGGACAGGGGGTTACGAGCAGTACTTC. The genes are TRBV30 and TRBJ2-7, with 11 bases identical to TRBD1. CDR3 length: 14 amino acids. Germline CDR1 GTSNPN, CDR2 SVGIG (reference sequence). V lost 0 bases, J lost 4 bases, and 2 bases stayed unmatched.

The chain uses TRBV25-1 and TRBJ1-5; 10 positions match TRBD1. The CDR3 consists of 14 residues. Germline V gene data show CDR1 as MGHDK and CDR2 as SYGVNS. J gave up 8 bases and V 9 bases, and 10 bases lay outside the gene matches. The CDR3 region has the DNA TGTGCCAGTTCCGGGACAGGGGCTCGGGAGCCCCAGCATTTT. Translating it yields CASSGTGAREPQHF.

The genes are TRBV6-6 and TRBJ2-5; 8 positions agree with TRBD1. The length of the CDR3 is 14 residues. Germline CDR1 MNHNY, CDR2 SVGAGI (reference sequence). V was clipped by 8 bases and J by 4 bases; unmatched bases: 9. CDR3 sequence: CASALWTGSETQYF. CDR3 DNA: TGTGCCAGCGCTTTGTGGACAGGGTCAGAGACCCAGTACTTC.

This rearrangement joins TRBV11-2 to TRBJ1-2, with D possibly TRBD1 on 5 matching bases. Germline CDR1 is SGHAT and CDR2 is FQNNGV. V dropped 1 base and J dropped 8 bases, with 14 bases sitting between them. This CDR3 is built from 14 residues. The CDR3 sequence: CASSLVGGISGYTF. The CDR3 region has the DNA TGTGCCAGCAGCTTAGTTGGGGGAATCAGCGGCTACACCTTC.

The rearrangement links TRBV7-9 to TRBJ2-7; 7 nucleotides agree with TRBD2. This CDR3 is built from 16 residues. The ends lost 1 base at V and 5 bases at J; junction bases unmatched: 11. Per germline, CDR1 SEHNR and CDR2 FQNEAQ (reference sequence). The CDR3 reads CASSLGGSGIEDEQYF. The DNA for the CDR3 is TGTGCCAGCAGCTTAGGGGGGAGCGGGATAGAGGACGAGCAGTACTTC. Based on the CDR3 plus reference TRBV7-9 and TRBJ2-7, the full variable domain is DTGVSQNPRHKITKRGQNVTFRCDPISEHNRLYWYRQTLGQGPEFLTYFQNEAQLEKSRLLSDRFSAERPKGSFSTLEIQRTEQGDSAMYLCASSLGGSGIEDEQYFGPGTRLTVT.

The V gene is TRBV19, the J gene TRBJ1-3, with 12 bases fitting TRBD1. Germline V gives CDR1 LNHDA, CDR2 SQIVND (reference sequence). V shed 8 bases and J 3 bases; nucleotides not matched to a gene: 11. The CDR3 consists of 17 residues. The CDR3 is CASSTGTGGAGGNTIYF. The CDR3 coding sequence is TGTGCCAGTTCGACCGGGACAGGGGGCGCGGGTGGAAACACCATATATTTT.

This sequence joins TRBV14 and TRBJ2-5; 7 bases are a match to TRBD2. V was pared by 3 bases and J by 5 bases, with 9 bases of the junction left unmatched. The CDR3 consists of 15 residues. Germline loops: CDR1 SGHDN, CDR2 FVKESK. CDR3 amino acids: CASSHPLGGEETQYF. CDR3 DNA: TGTGCCAGCAGCCACCCCCTGGGGGGGGAGGAGACCCAGTACTTC. The whole variable domain, filled in from reference TRBV14 and TRBJ2-5, reads EAGVTQFPSHSVIEKGQTVTLRCDPISGHDNLYWYRRVMGKEIKFLLHFVKESKQDESGMPNNRFLAERTGGTYSTLKVQPAELEDSGVYFCASSHPLGGEETQYFGPGTRLLVL.

The rearrangement joins TRBV6-5 to TRBJ1-2; 9 bases line up with TRBD1. Germline trimming cut 0 bases from V and 4 bases from J; bases unmatched to any gene: 6. Germline V CDR1 and CDR2: MNHEY, SVGAGI. The CDR3 has 16 amino acids. In DNA form, the CDR3 reads TGTGCCAGCAGTTACTCCTACGGACAGGGGTCCTATGGCTACACCTTC. This encodes CASSYSYGQGSYGYTF.

This chain uses TRBV6-5 with TRBJ2-1; D not certain. The CDR3 is made up of 14 amino acids. Germline loops: CDR1 MNHEY, CDR2 SVGAGI. Between the trimmed V and J ends, which lost 1 base and 5 bases, there was a span of 9 bases. CDR3 in amino acids: CASSYYNADNEQFF. CDR3 nucleotides: TGTGCCAGCAGTTACTACAATGCGGACAATGAGCAGTTCTTC.

V gene TRBV9 combines with J gene TRBJ1-1; TRBD1 might be the D (5 bases). The germline CDR1 and CDR2 sequences are SGDLS and YYNGEE. Trimming took 0 bases from V and 0 from J, leaving 12 bases between them. This CDR3 contains 16 residues. In DNA form, the CDR3 reads TGTGCCAGCAGCGTAGACGCCGGGACGGTGAACACTGAAGCTTTCTTT. Encoded protein: CASSVDAGTVNTEAFF.

J is TRBJ1-6 and V is TRBV30; D gene unclear. Germline CDR1 reads GTSNPN; CDR2 reads SVGIG (reference sequence). The CDR3 totals 15 residues. V was clipped by 2 bases and J by 7 bases, with 15 bases between them. The CDR3 sequence is CAWSYQPNPNSPLHF. The CDR3 region has the DNA TGTGCCTGGAGTTATCAGCCTAACCCCAATTCACCCCTCCACTTT.

The count of this clone is one. Other DNA sequences in this sample translate to the same CDR3. The genes are TRBV9 and TRBJ2-6, with D hard to call. Trimming took off 0 bases at V and 0 bases at J, with 4 bases between the two ends. Germline CDR1 is SGDLS and CDR2 is YYNGEE. The CDR3 has 15 amino acids. The CDR3 DNA sequence: TGTGCCAGCAGCGTAGTGGTCTCTGGGGCCAACGTCCTGACTTTC. Translating it yields CASSVVVSGANVLTF. The full variable domain, with the rest looked up from reference TRBV9 and TRBJ2-6, is DSGVTQTPKHLITATGQRVTLRCSPRSGDLSVYWYQQSLDQGLQFLIQYYNGEERAKGNILERFSAQQFPDLHSELNLSSLELGDSALYFCASSVVVSGANVLTFGAGSRLTVL.

The chain carries TRBV27 and TRBJ2-5; D gene unclear. V was cut by 6 bases and J by 2 bases, with 13 bases left in between. Looked up from germline, CDR1 is MNHEY and CDR2 is SMNVEV (reference sequence). This CDR3 spans 14 amino acids. The DNA of the CDR3 is TGTGCCAGCAGCCTGGGTACATTACAAGAGACCCAGTACTTC. It encodes CASSLGTLQETQYF.

The chain has TRBV7-6 and TRBJ2-5; either TRBD1 or TRBD2 may supply D (6 bases each). Per germline, CDR1 SGHVS and CDR2 FNYEAQ. The CDR3 runs 12 residues. V dropped 5 bases and J dropped 4 bases, with 8 bases sitting between them. Written as DNA, the CDR3 is TGTGCCAGCAGCCCGGGGGCAGAGACCCAGTACTTC. Amino acids: CASSPGAETQYF.

CDR3 sequence reads: CASSGEPDPYEQYF. In DNA form, the CDR3 reads TGTGCCAGCAGTGGTGAACCTGATCCCTACGAGCAGTACTTC. J is TRBJ2-7 and V is TRBV6-6; D is ambiguous. From germline, CDR1 is MNHNY and CDR2 SVGAGI (reference sequence). The ends were cut back, 5 bases at V and 2 bases at J, with 13 bases in the middle. This CDR3 contains 14 residues.

The gene calls are TRBV6-5 and TRBJ1-2; 7 bases agree with TRBD1. The CDR3 is made up of 13 amino acids. J was trimmed by 13 bases and V by 2 bases; bases with no gene match: 10. Germline-derived CDR1 and CDR2 are MNHEY and SVGAGI. The CDR3 loop reads CASSYTTRQGPTF. The CDR3 DNA reads TGTGCCAGCAGTTACACGACTCGACAGGGCCCCACCTTC.

CDR3 residues: CASSSLGQGTSNDYGYTF. As DNA, the CDR3 is TGTGCCAGCAGCTCTCTAGGACAGGGTACCTCGAACGACTATGGCTACACCTTC. The chain recombines TRBV5-5 with TRBJ1-2, with TRBD1 matching over 8 bases. V lost 3 bases to trimming and J lost 3 bases; unmatched junction nucleotides: 16. This CDR3 comprises 18 residues. CDR1 SGHKS and CDR2 YYEKEE come from the germline V gene (reference sequence).